The entry below gives a single T cell receptor beta chain sequence along with its context. What it binds is unknown. This entry comes from a study of cytomegalovirus exposure and HLA in healthy donors. Study-level points and caveats: As immune exposure information, only CMV serostatus was available. There were some V segments, including TRBV6-2 and TRBV6-3, excluded as indistinguishable. Presence/absence analyses supposed approximately even sequencing depth among donors. Analyzed later, most CMV-associated TCR beta chains appeared HLA-restricted.

The CDR3 is 15 residues long. V shed 0 bases and J shed 4 bases, with 12 bases lying between them. Germline loops: CDR1 LGHNA, CDR2 YSLEER. The PCR employed 60 Vbeta primers together with 13 Jbeta primers. Using immunoSEQ multiplex PCR, the repertoire was profiled, and TCRdb retains in-frame clones only, with some absent. Of approximately 150,000 clones detected, over 75% appear once; the ten largest clones hold about 1.5%. Source material: PBMCs. The chain combines TRBV4-3 with TRBJ1-1; D call uncertain. The origin of this receptor is a man aged 45-65 years in good health and CMV-seropositive. Written as DNA, the CDR3 is TGCGCCAGCAGCCAAGATCGACACCTAAGCACTGAAGCTTTCTTT. This sequence encodes CASSQDRHLSTEAFF.